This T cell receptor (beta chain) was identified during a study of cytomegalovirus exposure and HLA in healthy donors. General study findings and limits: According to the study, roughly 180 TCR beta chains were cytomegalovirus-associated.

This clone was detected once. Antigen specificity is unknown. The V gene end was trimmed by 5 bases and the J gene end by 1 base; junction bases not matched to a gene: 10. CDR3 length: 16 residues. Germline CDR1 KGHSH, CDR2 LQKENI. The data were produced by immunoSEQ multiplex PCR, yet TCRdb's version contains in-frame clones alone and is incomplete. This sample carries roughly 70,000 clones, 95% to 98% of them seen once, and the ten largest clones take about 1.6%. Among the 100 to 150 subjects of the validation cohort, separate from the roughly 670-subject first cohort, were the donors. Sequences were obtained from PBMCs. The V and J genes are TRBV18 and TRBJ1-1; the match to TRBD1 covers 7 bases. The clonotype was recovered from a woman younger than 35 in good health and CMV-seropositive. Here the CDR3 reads CASSSNRGVRNTEAFF. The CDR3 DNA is TGTGCCAGCTCATCCAACAGGGGAGTGAGGAACACTGAAGCTTTCTTT.